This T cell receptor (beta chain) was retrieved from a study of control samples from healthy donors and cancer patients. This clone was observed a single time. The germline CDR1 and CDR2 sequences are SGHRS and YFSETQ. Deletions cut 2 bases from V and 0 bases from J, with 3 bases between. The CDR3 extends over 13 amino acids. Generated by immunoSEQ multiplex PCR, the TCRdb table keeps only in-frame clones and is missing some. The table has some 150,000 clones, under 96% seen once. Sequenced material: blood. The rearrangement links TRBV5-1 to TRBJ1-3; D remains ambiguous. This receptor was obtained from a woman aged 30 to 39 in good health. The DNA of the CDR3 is TGCGCCAGCAGCTTTTTCTCTGGAAACACCATATATTTT. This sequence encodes CASSFFSGNTIYF. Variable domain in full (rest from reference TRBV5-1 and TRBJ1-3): KAGVTQTPRYLIKTRGQQVTLSCSPISGHRSVSWYQQTPGQGLQFLFEYFSETQRNKGNFPGRFSGRQFSNSRSEMNVSTLELGDSALYLCASSFFSGNTIYFGEGSWLTVV.